This T cell receptor (beta chain) was sequenced for a study of T cells after yellow fever vaccination. Findings and caveats of the study: Subsequent booster samples again held most clones from primary vaccination (more than 95% CD4, 85% to 90% CD8).

This clonotype was recorded a few times. No antigen is known for it. In TCRdb, the 5' RACE reads were re-called with MiXCR into one record per CDR3 protein. The data show hundreds of thousands of distinct CDR3 sequences, 21% seen once. Germline CDR1 is DFQATT and CDR2 is SNEGSKA (reference sequence). The CDR3 has 14 amino acids. V shed 4 bases and J shed 2 bases, with 11 bases lying between them. The source was PBMCs, collected 21 days after the first yellow fever vaccination. This clonotype was sampled from a man in his late teens or twenties who received the YFV17D yellow fever vaccine. The genes are TRBV20-1 and TRBJ2-2; D is possibly TRBD2 (6 bases). CDR3: CSAKPGLNTGELFF. In DNA, the CDR3 is TGCAGTGCTAAACCGGGACTCAACACCGGGGAGCTGTTTTTT.